This TCR beta chain derives from a study of CD8 T cells in ankylosing spondylitis. Trimming pared 3 bases from V and 2 bases from J, leaving 13 bases between. Germline V CDR1 and CDR2: LGHNA, YSLEER. The CDR3 spans 15 residues. This clonotype was seen more than once but under ten times. The target antigen is unknown. Study-wide findings and caveats: A TCR beta motif of roughly 8 highly homologous variants seemed to mark ankylosing spondylitis blood.

TCRdb re-called the 5' RACE reads with MiXCR, one entry per CDR3 protein. The table records roughly 370,000 distinct CDR3 sequences, approximately 20% of them present only once. This chain joins TRBV4-3 and TRBJ1-2; D not certain. The sample taken for sequencing was blood, either unsorted or a sorted T cell fraction (not recorded which). This sequence was found in a male donor with ankylosing spondylitis. CDR3 loop: CASSQMGFENYGYTF. CDR3 sequence (DNA): TGCGCCAGCAGCCAGATGGGCTTTGAGAACTATGGCTACACCTTC.